This record looks at one T cell receptor (beta chain) sequence and its context. Its specificity is unknown. Losses at the gene ends were 2 bases for V and 0 bases for J; bases not matched to a gene: 6. The CDR3 is 17 residues long. Germline loops: CDR1 SGHNT, CDR2 YYREEE (reference sequence). Produced via immunoSEQ multiplex PCR; TCRdb's table is partial and in-frame only. The sample lists approximately 100,000 clones; around 88% were seen once. This sample was taken from a study of PD-1 blockade in classical Hodgkin lymphoma. Study summary: Every 2 weeks, patients had 3 mg/kg nivolumab intravenously.

All the patients suffered relapse after autologous stem cell transplantation, and brentuximab vedotin exposure differed. General study points: By C4D1, diversity of CD4+ TCRs had risen significantly, whereas that of CD8+ TCRs had not. Compared with healthy donors, newly diagnosed patients reportedly showed lower baseline TCR diversity. Complete responders had baseline diversity similar to newly diagnosed patients.

The sequence came from a human donor with classical Hodgkin lymphoma. The chain recombines TRBV5-4 with TRBJ2-7; 12 nucleotides line up with TRBD2. The specimen was peripheral blood mononuclear cells (PBMCs), collected before the second cycle of nivolumab. The CDR3 reads CASSFRLAGVSSYEQYF. CDR3 bases: TGTGCCAGCAGCTTTCGACTAGCGGGGGTAAGCTCCTACGAGCAGTACTTC.